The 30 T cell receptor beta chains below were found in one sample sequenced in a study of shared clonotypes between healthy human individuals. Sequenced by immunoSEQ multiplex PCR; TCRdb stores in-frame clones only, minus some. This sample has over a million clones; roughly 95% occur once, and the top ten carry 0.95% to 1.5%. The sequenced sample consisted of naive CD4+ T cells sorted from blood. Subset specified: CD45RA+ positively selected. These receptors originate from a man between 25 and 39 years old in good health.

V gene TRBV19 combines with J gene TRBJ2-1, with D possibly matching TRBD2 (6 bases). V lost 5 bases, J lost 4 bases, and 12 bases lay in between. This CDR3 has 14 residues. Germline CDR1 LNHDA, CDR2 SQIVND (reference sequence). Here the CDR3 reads CASSRSAGYNEQFF. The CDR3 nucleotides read TGTGCCAGTAGTCGGTCGGCGGGGTACAATGAGCAGTTCTTC.

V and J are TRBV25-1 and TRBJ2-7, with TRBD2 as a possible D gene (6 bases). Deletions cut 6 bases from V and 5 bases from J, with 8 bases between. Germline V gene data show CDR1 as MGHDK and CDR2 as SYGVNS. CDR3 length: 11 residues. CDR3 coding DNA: TGTGCCAGCAGCGGGAGCCACGAGCAGTACTTC. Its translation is CASSGSHEQYF.

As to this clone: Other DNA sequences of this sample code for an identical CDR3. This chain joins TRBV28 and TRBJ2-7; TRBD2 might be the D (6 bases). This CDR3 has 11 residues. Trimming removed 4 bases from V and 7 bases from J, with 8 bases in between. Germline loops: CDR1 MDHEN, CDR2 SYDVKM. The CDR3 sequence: CASSSGLEQYF. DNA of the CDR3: TGTGCCAGCAGTTCAGGACTAGAGCAGTACTTC. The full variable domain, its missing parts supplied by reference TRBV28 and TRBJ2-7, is DVKVTQSSRYLVKRTGEKVFLECVQDMDHENMFWYRQDPGLGLRLIYFSYDVKMKEKGDIPEGYSVSREKKERFSLILESASTNQTSMYLCASSSGLEQYFGPGTRLTVT.

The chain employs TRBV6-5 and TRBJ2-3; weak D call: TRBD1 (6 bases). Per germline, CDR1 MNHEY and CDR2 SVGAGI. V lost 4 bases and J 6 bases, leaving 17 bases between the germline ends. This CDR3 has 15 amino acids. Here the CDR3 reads CASSFRGQLKDTQYF. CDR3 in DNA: TGTGCCAGCAGTTTCAGGGGCCAGCTTAAGGATACGCAGTATTTT.

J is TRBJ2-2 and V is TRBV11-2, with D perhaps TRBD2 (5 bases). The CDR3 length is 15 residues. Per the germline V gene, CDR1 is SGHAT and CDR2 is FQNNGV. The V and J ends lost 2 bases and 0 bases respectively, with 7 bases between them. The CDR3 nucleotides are TGTGCCAGCAGCTTAAAACTAGCGAACACCGGGGAGCTGTTTTTT. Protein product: CASSLKLANTGELFF.

The CDR3 loop reads CASSAPMGDTQYF. The CDR3 DNA is TGTGCCAGCAGTGCCCCGATGGGGGATACGCAGTATTTT. This chain uses TRBV28 with TRBJ2-3; D gene uncertain. Trimming shortened V by 5 bases and J by 6 bases, and 12 bases separated the two germline ends. Germline lookup yields CDR1 MDHEN and CDR2 SYDVKM. This CDR3 spans 13 amino acids. The complete variable domain, with remaining parts taken from reference TRBV28 and TRBJ2-3, reads DVKVTQSSRYLVKRTGEKVFLECVQDMDHENMFWYRQDPGLGLRLIYFSYDVKMKEKGDIPEGYSVSREKKERFSLILESASTNQTSMYLCASSAPMGDTQYFGPGTRLTVL.

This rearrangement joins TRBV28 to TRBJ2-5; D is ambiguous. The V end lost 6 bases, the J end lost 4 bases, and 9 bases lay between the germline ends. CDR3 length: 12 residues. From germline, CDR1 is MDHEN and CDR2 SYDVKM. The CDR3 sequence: CASSRTPETQYF. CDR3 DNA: TGTGCCAGCAGCCGGACCCCAGAGACCCAGTACTTC.

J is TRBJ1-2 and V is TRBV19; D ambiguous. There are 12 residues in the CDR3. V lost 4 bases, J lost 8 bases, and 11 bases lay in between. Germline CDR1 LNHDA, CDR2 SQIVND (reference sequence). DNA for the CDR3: TGTGCCAGTAGTAAGGCCACTGAGGGCTACACCTTC. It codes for CASSKATEGYTF.

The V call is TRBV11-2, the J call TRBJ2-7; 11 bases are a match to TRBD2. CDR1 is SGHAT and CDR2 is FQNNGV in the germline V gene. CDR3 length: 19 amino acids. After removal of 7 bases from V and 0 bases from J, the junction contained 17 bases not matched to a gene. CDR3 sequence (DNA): TGTGCCAGCACCCTTCAGGTCCTAGCGGGAGGCCGTAGCTCCTACGAGCAGTACTTC. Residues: CASTLQVLAGGRSSYEQYF.

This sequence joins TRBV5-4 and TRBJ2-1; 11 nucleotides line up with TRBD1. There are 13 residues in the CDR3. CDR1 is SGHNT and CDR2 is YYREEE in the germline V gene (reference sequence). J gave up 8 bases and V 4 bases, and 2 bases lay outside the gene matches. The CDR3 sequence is CASSGGQGDEQFF. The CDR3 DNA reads TGTGCCAGCAGCGGGGGACAGGGGGATGAGCAGTTCTTC.

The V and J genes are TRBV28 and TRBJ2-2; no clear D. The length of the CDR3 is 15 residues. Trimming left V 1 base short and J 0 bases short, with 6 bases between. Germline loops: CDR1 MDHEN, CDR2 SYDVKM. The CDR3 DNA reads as TGTGCCAGCAGTTTATTCAACGCGAACACCGGGGAGCTGTTTTTT. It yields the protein CASSLFNANTGELFF.

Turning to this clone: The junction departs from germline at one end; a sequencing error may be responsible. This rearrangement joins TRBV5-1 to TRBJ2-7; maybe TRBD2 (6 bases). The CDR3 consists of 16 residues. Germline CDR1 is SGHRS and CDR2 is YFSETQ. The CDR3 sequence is CASMSLPGDLSHEQYF. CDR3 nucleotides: TGCGCCAGCATGTCCCTCCCGGGGGATCTCTCCCACGAGCAGTACTTC.

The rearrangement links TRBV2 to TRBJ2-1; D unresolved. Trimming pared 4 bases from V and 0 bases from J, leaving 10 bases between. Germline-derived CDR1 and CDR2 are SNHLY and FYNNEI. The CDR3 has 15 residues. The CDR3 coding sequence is TGTGCCAGCAGTGTGCCAGACGGCTCCTACAATGAGCAGTTCTTC. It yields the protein CASSVPDGSYNEQFF.

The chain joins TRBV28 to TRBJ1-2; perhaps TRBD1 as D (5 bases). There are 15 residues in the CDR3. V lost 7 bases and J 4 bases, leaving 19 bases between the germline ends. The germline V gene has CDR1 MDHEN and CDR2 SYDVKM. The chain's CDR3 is CASIPSTRGVYGYTF. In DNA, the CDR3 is TGTGCCAGCATTCCTTCTACTCGGGGGGTCTATGGCTACACCTTC.

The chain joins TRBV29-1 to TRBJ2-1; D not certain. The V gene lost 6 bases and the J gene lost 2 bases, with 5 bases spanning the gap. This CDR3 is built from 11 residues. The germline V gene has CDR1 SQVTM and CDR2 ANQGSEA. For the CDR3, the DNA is TGCAGCGTCGTAACCTACAATGAGCAGTTCTTC. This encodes CSVVTYNEQFF.

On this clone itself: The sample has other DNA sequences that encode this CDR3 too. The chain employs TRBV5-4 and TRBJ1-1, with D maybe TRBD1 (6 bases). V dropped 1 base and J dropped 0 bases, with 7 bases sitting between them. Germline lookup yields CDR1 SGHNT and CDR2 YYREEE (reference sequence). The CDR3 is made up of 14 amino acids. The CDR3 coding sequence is TGTGCCAGCAGCTTGAGGGGGTTGAACACTGAAGCTTTCTTT. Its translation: CASSLRGLNTEAFF.

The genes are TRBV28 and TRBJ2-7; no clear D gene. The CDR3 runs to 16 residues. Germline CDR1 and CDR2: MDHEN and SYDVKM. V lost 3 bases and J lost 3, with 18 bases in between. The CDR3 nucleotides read TGTGCCAGCAGTTTTTTCACCAGTTCGCGCAGCTACGAGCAGTACTTC. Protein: CASSFFTSSRSYEQYF.

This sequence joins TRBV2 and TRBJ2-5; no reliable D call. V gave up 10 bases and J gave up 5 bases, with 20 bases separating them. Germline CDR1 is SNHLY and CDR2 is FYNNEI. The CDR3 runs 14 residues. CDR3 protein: CATSLYGLPETQYF. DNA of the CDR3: TGTGCCACTTCGTTATACGGCCTCCCGGAGACCCAGTACTTC.

DNA for the CDR3: TGTGCCAGCAGTGGGGGGTGGACTGAAGCTTTCTTT. Encoded protein: CASSGGWTEAFF. The chain joins TRBV6-1 to TRBJ1-1, with D possibly TRBD1 on 5 matching bases. CDR1 is MNHNS, CDR2 SASEGT, per germline. CDR3 length: 12 residues. Between the trimmed V and J ends, which lost 4 bases and 5 bases, there was a span of 8 bases.

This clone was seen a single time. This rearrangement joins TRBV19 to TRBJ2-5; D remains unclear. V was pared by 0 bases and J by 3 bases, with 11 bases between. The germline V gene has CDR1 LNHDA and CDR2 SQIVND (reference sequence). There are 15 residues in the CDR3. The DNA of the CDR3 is TGTGCCAGTAGTATAGACGGCGCCGGTGAAGAGACCCAGTACTTC. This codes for CASSIDGAGEETQYF.

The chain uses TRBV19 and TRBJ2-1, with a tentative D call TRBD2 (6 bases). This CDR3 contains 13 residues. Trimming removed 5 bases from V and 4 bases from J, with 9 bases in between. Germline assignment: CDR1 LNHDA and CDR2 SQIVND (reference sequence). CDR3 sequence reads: CASSQGLYNEQFF. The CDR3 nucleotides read TGTGCCAGTAGTCAGGGACTTTACAATGAGCAGTTCTTC.

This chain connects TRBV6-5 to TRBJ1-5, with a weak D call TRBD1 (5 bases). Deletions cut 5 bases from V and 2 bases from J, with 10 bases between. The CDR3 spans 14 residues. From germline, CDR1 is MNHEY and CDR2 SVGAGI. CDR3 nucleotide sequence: TGTGCCAGCAGTCGCAGGGCCCGCAATCAGCCCCAGCATTTT. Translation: CASSRRARNQPQHF.

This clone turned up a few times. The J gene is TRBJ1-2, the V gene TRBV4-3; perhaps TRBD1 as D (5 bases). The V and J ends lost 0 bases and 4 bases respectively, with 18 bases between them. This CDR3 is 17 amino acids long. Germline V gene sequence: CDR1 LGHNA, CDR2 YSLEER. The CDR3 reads CASSQDSSQEALYGYTF. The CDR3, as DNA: TGCGCCAGCAGCCAAGACTCATCACAGGAAGCGCTCTATGGCTACACCTTC.

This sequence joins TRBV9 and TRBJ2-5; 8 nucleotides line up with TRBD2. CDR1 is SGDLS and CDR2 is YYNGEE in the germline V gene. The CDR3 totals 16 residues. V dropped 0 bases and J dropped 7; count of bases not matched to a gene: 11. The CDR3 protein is CASSVASGLEVGTQYF. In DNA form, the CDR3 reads TGTGCCAGCAGCGTAGCTTCGGGACTAGAAGTAGGGACCCAGTACTTC.

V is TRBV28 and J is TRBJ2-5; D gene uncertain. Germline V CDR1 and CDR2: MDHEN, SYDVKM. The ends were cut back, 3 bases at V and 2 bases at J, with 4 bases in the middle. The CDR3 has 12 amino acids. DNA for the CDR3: TGTGCCAGCAGTTTGTCTCAAGAGACCCAGTACTTC. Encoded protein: CASSLSQETQYF.

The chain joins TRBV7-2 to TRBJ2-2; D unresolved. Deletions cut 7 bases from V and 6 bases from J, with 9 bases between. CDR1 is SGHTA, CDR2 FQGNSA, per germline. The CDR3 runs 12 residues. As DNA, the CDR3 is TGTGCCAGCACGTTGGCGGCCGGGGAGCTGTTTTTT. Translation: CASTLAAGELFF.

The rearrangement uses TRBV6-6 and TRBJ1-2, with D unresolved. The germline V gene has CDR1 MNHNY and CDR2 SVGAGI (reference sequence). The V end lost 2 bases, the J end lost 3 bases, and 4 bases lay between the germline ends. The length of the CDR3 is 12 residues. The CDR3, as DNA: TGTGCCAGCAGTTACGGGGACTATGGCTACACCTTC. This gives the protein CASSYGDYGYTF.

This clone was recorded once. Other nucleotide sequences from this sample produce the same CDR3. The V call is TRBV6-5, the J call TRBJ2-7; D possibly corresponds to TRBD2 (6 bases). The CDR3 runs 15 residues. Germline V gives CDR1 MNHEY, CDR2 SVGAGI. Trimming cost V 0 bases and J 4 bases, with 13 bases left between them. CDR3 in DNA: TGTGCCAGCAGTTACTCCTCGGGGGTGGTGTACGAGCAGTACTTC. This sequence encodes CASSYSSGVVYEQYF.

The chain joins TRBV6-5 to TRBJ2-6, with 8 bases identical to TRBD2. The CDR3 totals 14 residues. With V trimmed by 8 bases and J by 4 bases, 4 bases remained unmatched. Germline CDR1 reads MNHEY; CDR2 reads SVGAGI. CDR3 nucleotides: TGTGCCAGCCATAGCGGGACGGGGGCCAACGTCCTGACTTTC. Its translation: CASHSGTGANVLTF.

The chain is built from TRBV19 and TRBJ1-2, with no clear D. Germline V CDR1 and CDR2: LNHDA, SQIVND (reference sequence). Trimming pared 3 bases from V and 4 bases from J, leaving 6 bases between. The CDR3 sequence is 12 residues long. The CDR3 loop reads CASSILGYGYTF. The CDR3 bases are TGTGCCAGTAGTATTTTAGGCTATGGCTACACCTTC. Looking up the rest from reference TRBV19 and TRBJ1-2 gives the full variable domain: DGGITQSPKYLFRKEGQNVTLSCEQNLNHDAMYWYRQDPGQGLRLIYYSQIVNDFQKGDIAEGYSVSREKKESFPLTVTSAQKNPTAFYLCASSILGYGYTFGSGTRLTVV.